Below, one T cell receptor beta chain is given with its context. The data derive from a study of blood T cell repertoires in COVID-19. Only in-frame clones appear in the TCRdb table, and some are missing; sequencing was by immunoSEQ multiplex PCR. The sample lists about 250,000 clones, approximately 86% occurring once. The germline V gene encodes CDR1 SGHTA and CDR2 FQGNSA. The CDR3 is 16 residues long. The ends lost 1 base at V and 2 bases at J; junction bases unmatched: 6. Sequenced: peripheral blood. The rearrangement uses TRBV7-2 and TRBJ2-3; 7 nucleotides line up with TRBD2. This clonotype was obtained from an older woman who had recovered from COVID-19. CDR3 coding DNA: TGTGCCAGCAGCTTAGAGGGGCGGGGGAACACAGATACGCAGTATTTT. This codes for CASSLEGRGNTDTQYF.